This entry features one T cell receptor (beta chain) sequence. The antigen is undetermined. Samples had at least 6.5 million PBMCs isolated from them. Trimming cost V 8 bases and J 5 bases, with 15 bases left between them. CDR3 length: 12 amino acids. Germline CDR1 and CDR2: SQVTM and ANQGSEA. The data belong to a study of blood T cells in healthy people across ages. Combining a sample-barcoded 5' primer with a J-beta primer mix, a second PCR ran for about 7 to 11 cycles. Researchers report that a template-switch adaptor with 12 random nucleotides tagged each cDNA molecule. TCRdb processed the 5' RACE reads anew with MiXCR; each CDR3 protein has one entry. The sample shows hundreds of thousands of distinct CDR3 sequences, roughly 48% of them seen only once. General study points: Diversity estimates from one million T cells were considered underestimates. Roughly linear declines in TCR beta diversity per million T cells occurred with age.

The genes are TRBV29-1 and TRBJ2-5; TRBD1 is a possible D gene (6 bases). The receptor's source is a man aged 30 to 45 in good health. Sequenced: blood. CDR3 DNA: TGCAGCTCTACCCGGGACACTGAGACCCAGTACTTC. Protein: CSSTRDTETQYF.